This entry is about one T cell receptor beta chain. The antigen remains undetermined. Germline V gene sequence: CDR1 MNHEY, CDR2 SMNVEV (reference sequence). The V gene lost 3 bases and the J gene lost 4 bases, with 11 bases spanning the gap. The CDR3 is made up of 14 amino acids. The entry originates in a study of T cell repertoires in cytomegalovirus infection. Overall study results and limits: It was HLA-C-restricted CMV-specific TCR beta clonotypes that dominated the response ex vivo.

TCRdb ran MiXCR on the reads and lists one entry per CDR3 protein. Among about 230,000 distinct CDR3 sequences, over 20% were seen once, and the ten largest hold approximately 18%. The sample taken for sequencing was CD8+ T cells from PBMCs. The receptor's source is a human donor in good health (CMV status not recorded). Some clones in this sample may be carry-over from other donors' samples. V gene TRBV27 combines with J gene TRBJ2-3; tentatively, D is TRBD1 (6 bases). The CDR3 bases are TGTGCCAGCAGTTTCTGGGGGCCCGCAGATACGCAGTATTTT. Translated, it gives CASSFWGPADTQYF.